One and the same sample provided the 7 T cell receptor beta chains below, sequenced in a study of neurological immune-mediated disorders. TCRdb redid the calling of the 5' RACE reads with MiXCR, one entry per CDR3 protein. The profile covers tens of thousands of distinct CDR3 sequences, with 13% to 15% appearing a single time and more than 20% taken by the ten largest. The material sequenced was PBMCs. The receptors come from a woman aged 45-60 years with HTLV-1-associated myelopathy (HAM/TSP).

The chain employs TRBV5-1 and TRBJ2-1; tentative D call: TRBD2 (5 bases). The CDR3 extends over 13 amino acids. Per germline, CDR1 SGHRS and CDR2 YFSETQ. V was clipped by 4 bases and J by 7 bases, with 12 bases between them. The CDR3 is CASSVAGRNEQFF. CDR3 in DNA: TGCGCCAGCAGCGTCGCGGGCCGAAATGAGCAGTTCTTC.

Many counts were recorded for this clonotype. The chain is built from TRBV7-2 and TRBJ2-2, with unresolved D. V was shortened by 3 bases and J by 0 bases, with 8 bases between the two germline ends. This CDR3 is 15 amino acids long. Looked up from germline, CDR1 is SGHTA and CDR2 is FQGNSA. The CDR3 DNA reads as TGTGCCAGCAGCTTGGGGAATGCGAACACCGGGGAGCTGTTTTTT. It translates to CASSLGNANTGELFF.

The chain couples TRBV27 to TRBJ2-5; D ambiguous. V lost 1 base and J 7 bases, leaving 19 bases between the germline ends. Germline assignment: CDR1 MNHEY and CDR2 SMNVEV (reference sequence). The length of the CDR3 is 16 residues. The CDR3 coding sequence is TGTGCCAGCAGTTTATATTCAGGAAGATATTTCCCGACCCAGTACTTC. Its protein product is CASSLYSGRYFPTQYF.

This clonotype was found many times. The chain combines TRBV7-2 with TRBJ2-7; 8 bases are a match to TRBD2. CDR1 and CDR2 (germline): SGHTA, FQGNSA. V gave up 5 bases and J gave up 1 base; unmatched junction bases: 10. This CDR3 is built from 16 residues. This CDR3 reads CASSPTAGTRSYEQYF. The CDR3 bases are TGTGCCAGCAGCCCAACTGCCGGGACTAGGTCCTACGAGCAGTACTTC.

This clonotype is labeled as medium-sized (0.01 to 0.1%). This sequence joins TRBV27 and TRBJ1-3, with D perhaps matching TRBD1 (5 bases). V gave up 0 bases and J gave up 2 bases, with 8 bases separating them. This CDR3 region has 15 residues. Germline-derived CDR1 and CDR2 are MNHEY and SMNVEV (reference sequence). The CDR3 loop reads CASSLSGGAGNTIYF. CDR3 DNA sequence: TGTGCCAGCAGTTTATCTGGGGGGGCTGGAAACACCATATATTTT.

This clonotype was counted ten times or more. This chain's CDR3 is CASSQQREQYV. The DNA of the CDR3 is TGCGCCAGCAGCCAGCAAAGGGAGCAGTACGTC. This chain joins TRBV5-1 and TRBJ2-7; D gene uncertain. V was clipped by 4 bases and J by 7 bases, with 9 bases between them. This CDR3 region has 11 residues. Germline CDR1 reads SGHRS; CDR2 reads YFSETQ.

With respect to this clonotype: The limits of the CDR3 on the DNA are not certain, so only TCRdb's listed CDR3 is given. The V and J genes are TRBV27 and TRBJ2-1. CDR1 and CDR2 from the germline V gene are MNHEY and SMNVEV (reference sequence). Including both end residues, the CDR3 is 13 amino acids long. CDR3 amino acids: CASSFGSGYEQFF.